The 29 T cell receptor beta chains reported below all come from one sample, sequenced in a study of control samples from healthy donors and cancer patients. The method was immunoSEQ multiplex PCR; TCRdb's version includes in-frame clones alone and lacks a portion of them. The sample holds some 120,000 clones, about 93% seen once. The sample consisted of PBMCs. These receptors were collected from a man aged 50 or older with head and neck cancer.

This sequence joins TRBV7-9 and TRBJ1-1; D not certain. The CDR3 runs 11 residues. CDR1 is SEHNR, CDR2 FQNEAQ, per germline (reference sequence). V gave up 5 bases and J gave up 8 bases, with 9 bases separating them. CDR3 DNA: TGTGCCAGCAGCCAAACCTCAGAAGCTTTCTTT. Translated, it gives CASSQTSEAFF.

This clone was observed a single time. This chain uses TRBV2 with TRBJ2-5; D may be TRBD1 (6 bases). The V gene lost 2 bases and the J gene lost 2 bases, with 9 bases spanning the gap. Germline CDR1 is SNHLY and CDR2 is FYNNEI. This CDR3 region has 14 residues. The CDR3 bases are TGTGCCAGCAGTGAAAACAGGGCTCAAGAGACCCAGTACTTC. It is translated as CASSENRAQETQYF. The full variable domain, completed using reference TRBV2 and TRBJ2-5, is EPEVTQTPSHQVTQMGQEVILRCVPISNHLYFYWYRQILGQKVEFLVSFYNNEISEKSEIFDDQFSVERPDGSNFTLKIRSTKLEDSAMYFCASSENRAQETQYFGPGTRLLVL.

DNA of the CDR3: TGTGCCAGCAGTGATAACAGCCTGAAACTCTCTGGGGCCAACGTCCTGACTTTC. This sequence encodes CASSDNSLKLSGANVLTF. V usage is TRBV25-1 and J usage is TRBJ2-6; D unclear. The length of the CDR3 is 18 residues. The germline V gene has CDR1 MGHDK and CDR2 SYGVNS. V was cut by 3 bases and J by 0 bases, with 15 bases left in between.

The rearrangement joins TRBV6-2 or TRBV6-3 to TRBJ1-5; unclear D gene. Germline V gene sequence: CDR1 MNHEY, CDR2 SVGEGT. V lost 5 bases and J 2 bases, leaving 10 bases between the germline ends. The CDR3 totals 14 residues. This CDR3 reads CASSRRGGNQPQHF. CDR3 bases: TGTGCCAGCAGTCGTCGGGGTGGCAATCAGCCCCAGCATTTT.

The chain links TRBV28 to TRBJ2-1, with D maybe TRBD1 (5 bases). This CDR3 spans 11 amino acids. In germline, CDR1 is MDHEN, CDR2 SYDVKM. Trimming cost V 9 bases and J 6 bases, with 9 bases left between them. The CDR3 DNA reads TGTGCCAGTACCAGGGTCAATGAGCAGTTCTTC. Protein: CASTRVNEQFF.

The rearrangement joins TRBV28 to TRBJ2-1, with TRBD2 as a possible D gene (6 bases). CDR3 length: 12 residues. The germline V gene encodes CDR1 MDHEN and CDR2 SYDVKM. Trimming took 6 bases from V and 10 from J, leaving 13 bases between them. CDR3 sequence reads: CASRLGTVEQFF. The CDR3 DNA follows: TGTGCCAGCAGGCTCGGGACTGTCGAGCAGTTCTTC. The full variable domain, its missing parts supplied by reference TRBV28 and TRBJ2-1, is DVKVTQSSRYLVKRTGEKVFLECVQDMDHENMFWYRQDPGLGLRLIYFSYDVKMKEKGDIPEGYSVSREKKERFSLILESASTNQTSMYLCASRLGTVEQFFGPGTRLTVL.

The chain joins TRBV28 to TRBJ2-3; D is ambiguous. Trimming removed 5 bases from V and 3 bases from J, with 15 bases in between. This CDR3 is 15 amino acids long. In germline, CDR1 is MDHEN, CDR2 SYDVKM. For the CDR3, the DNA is TGTGCCAGCAGTCATTCTAGAGTCACGACAGATACGCAGTATTTT. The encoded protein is CASSHSRVTTDTQYF. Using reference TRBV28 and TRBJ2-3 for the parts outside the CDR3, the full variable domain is DVKVTQSSRYLVKRTGEKVFLECVQDMDHENMFWYRQDPGLGLRLIYFSYDVKMKEKGDIPEGYSVSREKKERFSLILESASTNQTSMYLCASSHSRVTTDTQYFGPGTRLTVL.

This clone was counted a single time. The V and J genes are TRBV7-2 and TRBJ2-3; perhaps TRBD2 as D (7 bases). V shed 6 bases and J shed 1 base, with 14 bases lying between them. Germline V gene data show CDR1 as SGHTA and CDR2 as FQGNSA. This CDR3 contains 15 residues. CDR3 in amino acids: CASRGGTSGTDTQYF. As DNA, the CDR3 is TGTGCCAGCAGGGGAGGGACATCGGGCACAGATACGCAGTATTTT.

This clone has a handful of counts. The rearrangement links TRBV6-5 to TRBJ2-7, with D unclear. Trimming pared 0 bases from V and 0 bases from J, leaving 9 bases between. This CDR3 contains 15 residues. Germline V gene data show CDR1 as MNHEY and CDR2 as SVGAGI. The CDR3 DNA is TGTGCCAGCAGTTACTCGGGCAGGAGCTCCTACGAGCAGTACTTC. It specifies CASSYSGRSSYEQYF.

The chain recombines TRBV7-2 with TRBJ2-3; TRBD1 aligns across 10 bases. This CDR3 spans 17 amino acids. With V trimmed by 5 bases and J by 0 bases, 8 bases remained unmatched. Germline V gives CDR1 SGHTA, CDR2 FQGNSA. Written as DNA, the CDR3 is TGTGCCAGCAGCCCGCCCGGGACAGGGGCGAGCACAGATACGCAGTATTTT. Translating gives CASSPPGTGASTDTQYF.

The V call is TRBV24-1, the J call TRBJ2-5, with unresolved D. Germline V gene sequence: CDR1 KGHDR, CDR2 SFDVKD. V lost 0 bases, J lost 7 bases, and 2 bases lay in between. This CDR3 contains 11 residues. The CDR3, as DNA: TGTGCCACCAGTGATTTGGTGACCCAGTACTTC. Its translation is CATSDLVTQYF.

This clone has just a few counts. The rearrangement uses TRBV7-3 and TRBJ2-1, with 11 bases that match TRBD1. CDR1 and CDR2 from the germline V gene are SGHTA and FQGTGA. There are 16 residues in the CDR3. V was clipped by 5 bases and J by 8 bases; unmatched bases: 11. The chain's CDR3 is CASSTRPGTGGDEQFF. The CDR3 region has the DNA TGTGCCAGCAGCACACGTCCCGGGACAGGGGGGGATGAGCAGTTCTTC.

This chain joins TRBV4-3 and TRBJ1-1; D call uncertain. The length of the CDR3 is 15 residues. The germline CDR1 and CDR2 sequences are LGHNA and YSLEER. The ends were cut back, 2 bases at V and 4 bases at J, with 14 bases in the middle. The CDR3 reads CASSQHETDTTEAFF. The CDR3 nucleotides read TGCGCCAGCAGCCAACACGAAACTGACACCACTGAAGCTTTCTTT.

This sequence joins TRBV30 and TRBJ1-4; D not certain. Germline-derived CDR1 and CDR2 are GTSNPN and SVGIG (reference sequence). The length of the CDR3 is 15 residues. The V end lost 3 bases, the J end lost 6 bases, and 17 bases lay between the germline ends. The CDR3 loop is CAWRGNRGYDEKLFF. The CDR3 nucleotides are TGTGCCTGGAGGGGGAACCGGGGTTATGATGAAAAACTGTTTTTT.

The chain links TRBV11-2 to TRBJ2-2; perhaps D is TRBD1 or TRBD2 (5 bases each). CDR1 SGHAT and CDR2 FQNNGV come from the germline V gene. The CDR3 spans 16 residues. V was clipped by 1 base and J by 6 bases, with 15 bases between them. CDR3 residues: CASSLGRGRRAGELFF. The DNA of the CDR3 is TGTGCCAGCAGCTTAGGCCGGGGACGGCGCGCCGGGGAGCTGTTTTTT.

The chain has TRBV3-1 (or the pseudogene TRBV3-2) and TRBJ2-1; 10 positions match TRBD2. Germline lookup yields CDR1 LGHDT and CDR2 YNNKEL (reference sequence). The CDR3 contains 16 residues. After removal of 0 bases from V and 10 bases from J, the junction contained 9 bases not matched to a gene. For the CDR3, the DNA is TGTGCCAGCAGCCAAGAAATTCCCAGCGGGGGGGGAGAGCAGTTCTTC. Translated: CASSQEIPSGGGEQFF.

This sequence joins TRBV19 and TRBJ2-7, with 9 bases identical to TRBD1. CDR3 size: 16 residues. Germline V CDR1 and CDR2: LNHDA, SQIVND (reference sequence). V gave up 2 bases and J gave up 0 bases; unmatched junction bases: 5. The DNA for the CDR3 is TGTGCCAGTAGTATACCGGGACAGGGATCCTCCTACGAGCAGTACTTC. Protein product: CASSIPGQGSSYEQYF.

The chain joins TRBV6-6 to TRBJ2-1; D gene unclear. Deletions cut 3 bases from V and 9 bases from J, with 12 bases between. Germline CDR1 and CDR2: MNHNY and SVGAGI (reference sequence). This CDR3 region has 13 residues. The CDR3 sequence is CASSYYLSSEQFF. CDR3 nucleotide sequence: TGTGCCAGCAGTTATTACCTAAGCAGTGAGCAGTTCTTC.

The CDR3 sequence: CASSPRTGTGTYEQYF. As DNA, the CDR3 is TGTGCCAGCAGCCCGCGAACCGGGACTGGGACCTACGAGCAGTACTTC. The chain joins TRBV7-2 to TRBJ2-7; the D gene is possibly TRBD2 (6 bases). The CDR3 is 16 amino acids. From germline, CDR1 is SGHTA and CDR2 FQGNSA. Deletions cut 5 bases from V and 2 bases from J, with 19 bases between.

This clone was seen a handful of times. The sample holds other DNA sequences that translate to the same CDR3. This chain's CDR3 is CAISGQNYGYTF. The CDR3 DNA sequence: TGTGCCATCAGTGGACAGAACTATGGCTACACCTTC. The gene calls are TRBV10-3 and TRBJ1-2, with TRBD1 as a possible D gene (5 bases). Trimming removed 4 bases from V and 2 bases from J, with 5 bases in between. The CDR3 loop spans 12 amino acids. The germline V gene encodes CDR1 ENHRY and CDR2 SYGVKD.

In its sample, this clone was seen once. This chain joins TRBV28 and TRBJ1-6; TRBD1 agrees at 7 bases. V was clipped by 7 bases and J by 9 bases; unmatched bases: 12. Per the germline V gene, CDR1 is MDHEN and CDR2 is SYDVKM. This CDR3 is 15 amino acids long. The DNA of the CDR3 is TGTGCCAGCACCAATGAGACAGGGTCTGGTTCACCCCTCCACTTT. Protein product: CASTNETGSGSPLHF.

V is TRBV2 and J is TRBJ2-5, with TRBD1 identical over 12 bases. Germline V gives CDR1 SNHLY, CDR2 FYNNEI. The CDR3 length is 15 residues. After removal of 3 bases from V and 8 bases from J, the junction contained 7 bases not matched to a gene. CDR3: CASSEVGQGAGTQYF. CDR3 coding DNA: TGTGCCAGCAGTGAGGTGGGACAGGGGGCTGGCACCCAGTACTTC.

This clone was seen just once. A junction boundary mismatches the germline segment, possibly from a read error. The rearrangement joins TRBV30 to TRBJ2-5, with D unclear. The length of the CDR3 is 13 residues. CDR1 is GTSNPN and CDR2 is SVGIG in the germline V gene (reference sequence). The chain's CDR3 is CAWRRAAQEAQYF. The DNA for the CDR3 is TGTGCCTGGAGAAGGGCGGCCCAAGAGGCCCAGTACTTC.

This CDR3 is CASSPASTDTQYF. CDR3 DNA sequence: TGTGCCAGCAGCCCGGCCAGCACAGATACGCAGTATTTT. This chain connects TRBV7-2 to TRBJ2-3; D unresolved. Germline CDR1 and CDR2: SGHTA and FQGNSA. The CDR3 length is 13 residues. The V end lost 5 bases, the J end lost 0 bases, and 6 bases lay between the germline ends.

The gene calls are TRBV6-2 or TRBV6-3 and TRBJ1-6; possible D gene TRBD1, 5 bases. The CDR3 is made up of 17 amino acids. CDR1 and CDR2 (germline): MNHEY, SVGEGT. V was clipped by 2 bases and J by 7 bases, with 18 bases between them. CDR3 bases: TGTGCCAGCAGTTACCCGACCGGGACGGCGAGAAATTCACCCCTCCACTTT. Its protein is CASSYPTGTARNSPLHF.

The CDR3 DNA is TGTGCCAGTAGGACACCTGGGGGGGCCGGGAATGAGCAGTTCTTC. This encodes CASRTPGGAGNEQFF. This sequence joins TRBV19 and TRBJ2-1; tentative D call: TRBD2 (7 bases). V was shortened by 6 bases and J by 7 bases, with 19 bases between the two germline ends. Per the germline V gene, CDR1 is LNHDA and CDR2 is SQIVND (reference sequence). The CDR3 is made up of 15 amino acids. Combining the CDR3 with reference TRBV19 and TRBJ2-1 gives the whole variable domain DGGITQSPKYLFRKEGQNVTLSCEQNLNHDAMYWYRQDPGQGLRLIYYSQIVNDFQKGDIAEGYSVSREKKESFPLTVTSAQKNPTAFYLCASRTPGGAGNEQFFGPGTRLTVL.

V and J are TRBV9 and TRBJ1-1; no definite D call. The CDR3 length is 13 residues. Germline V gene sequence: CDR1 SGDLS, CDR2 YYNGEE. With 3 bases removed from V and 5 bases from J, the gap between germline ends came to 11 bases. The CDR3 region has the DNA TGTGCCAGCAGCGAGGGCGCCGGGACTGAAGCTTTCTTT. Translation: CASSEGAGTEAFF.

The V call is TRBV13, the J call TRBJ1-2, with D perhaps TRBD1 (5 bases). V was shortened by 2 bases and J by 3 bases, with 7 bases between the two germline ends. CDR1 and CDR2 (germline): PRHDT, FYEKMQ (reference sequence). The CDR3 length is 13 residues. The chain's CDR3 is CASSLTGHYGYTF. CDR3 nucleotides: TGTGCCAGCAGCTTAACAGGCCACTATGGCTACACCTTC.

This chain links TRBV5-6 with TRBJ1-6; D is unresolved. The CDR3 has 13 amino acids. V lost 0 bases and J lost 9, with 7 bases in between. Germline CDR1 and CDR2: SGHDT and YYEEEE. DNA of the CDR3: TGTGCCAGCAGCTTGGGATCCCTTTCACCCCTCCACTTT. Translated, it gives CASSLGSLSPLHF.